A selection of T cell receptor beta chains follows, all from one sample in a study of blood T cell repertoires in COVID-19. Clones were read by immunoSEQ multiplex PCR, and TCRdb kept only the in-frame ones, dropping some. The repertoire holds approximately 90,000 clones, with around 79% as singletons. Sequenced sample: peripheral blood. Receptor source: a human donor in a cohort sampled during active COVID-19. Each CDR3 is given with its conserved first and last residue. The order of the fields is J gene, D gene, clone size, CDR3 length, V gene, CDR3 DNA, CDR3 protein. A D gene is named only where the DNA matches it firmly. Clone sizes are given selectively: once, few, many, or a class where the clone is expanded.

TRBJ2-7,TRBD2,.,15,TRBV27,TGTGCCAGCAGTCCCCGCAGCGGGAGATCGGGAGAGCAGTACTTC,CASSPRSGRSGEQYF
TRBJ2-7,TRBD1,few,15,TRBV7-9,TGTGCCAGCAGCTTAGGCGGACAGGGGGGTTACGAGCAGTACTTC,CASSLGGQGGYEQYF
TRBJ1-2,.,.,16,TRBV28,TGTGCCAGCAGAACAGGAGATGCAGGCGATAGCTATGGCTACACCTTC,CASRTGDAGDSYGYTF
TRBJ2-5,.,.,13,TRBV7-2,TGTGCCAGCAGCTCGACATTCGAAGAGACCCAGTACTTC,CASSSTFEETQYF
TRBJ2-4,.,.,15,TRBV5-5,TGTGCCAGCACCCCGGAGGGCGGCCCTTTAGACATTCAGTACTTC,CASTPEGGPLDIQYF
TRBJ1-5,.,.,22,TRBV21-1,TGTGCCAGCACCCTCCCTCAAATTACCGGGACAGGGACTCTCGAAGGCAATCAGCCCCAGCATTTT,CASTLPQITGTGTLEGNQPQHF
TRBJ2-1,.,.,14,TRBV29-1,TGCAGCGTTGAAGGAGACAGCACCTACAATGAGCAGTTCTTC,CSVEGDSTYNEQFF
TRBJ1-6,.,once,16,TRBV6-2/TRBV6-3,TGTGCCAGCAGTCCGCTACAACAGGGATACAATTCACCCCTCCACTTT,CASSPLQQGYNSPLHF
TRBJ2-5,TRBD1,.,14,TRBV6-6,TGTGCCAGCAGCCCGCGCAGGGGGCAAGAGACCCAGTACTTC,CASSPRRGQETQYF
TRBJ2-1,TRBD2,.,16,TRBV2,TGTGCCAGCAGTGAACTAGCGGCGAGCTCCTACAATGAGCAGTTCTTC,CASSELAASSYNEQFF
TRBJ1-3,.,.,15,TRBV18,TGTGCCAGCTCACCAGGGGCCCGCTCTGGAAACACCATATATTTT,CASSPGARSGNTIYF
TRBJ2-1,.,few,12,TRBV6-5,TGTGCCTCGGGGAGAGGCGACAATGAGCAGTTCTTC,CASGRGDNEQFF
TRBJ2-3,.,few,16,TRBV4-2,TGTGCCAGCAGCCAAGTTGGGACTCCAGGGGGAGATACGCAGTATTTT,CASSQVGTPGGDTQYF
TRBJ2-1,TRBD2,once,16,TRBV5-1,TGCGCCAGCAGCTTCTCTAGCGGGAGATACTACAATGAGCAGTTCTTC,CASSFSSGRYYNEQFF
TRBJ2-5,.,.,12,TRBV3-1/TRBV3-2,TGTGCCAGCAGCCCAAGAGGGGAGGCCCAGTACTTC,CASSPRGEAQYF
TRBJ2-2,TRBD2,.,19,TRBV7-6,TGTGCCAGCAGCCCGAGGGGTCTAGCGGACACCGCTAACACCGGGGAGCTGTTTTTT,CASSPRGLADTANTGELFF
TRBJ2-1,.,.,12,TRBV7-2,TGTGCCAGCAGCTTAGGAAGGAGTGAGCAGTTCTTC,CASSLGRSEQFF
TRBJ2-7,.,.,12,TRBV19,TGTGCCAGTAGTATAGACGGACTCCGGCAGTACTTC,CASSIDGLRQYF
TRBJ2-5,.,.,14,TRBV28,TGTGCCAGCAGTTTTGGGGAGCGCCAAGAGACCCAGTACTTC,CASSFGERQETQYF
TRBJ1-2,.,once,22,TRBV23-1,TGCGCCAGCAGTCAACTGGAAACTTTTATTAGGCAGGGTGCTTCGAAGGATTGGGGCTACACCTTC,CASSQLETFIRQGASKDWGYTF
TRBJ1-2,.,once,15,TRBV19,TGTGCCAGTAGTATCCCATCGCAGGGCCTAGTGGGCTACACCTTC,CASSIPSQGLVGYTF
TRBJ2-1,.,.,13,TRBV19,TGTGCCACCACCCGGAGGGGTGTCTATGAGCAGTTCTTC,CATTRRGVYEQFF
TRBJ2-3,TRBD2,.,16,TRBV13,TGTGCCAGCAGCTCCGGGCTAGCGGGAACCACAGATACGCAGTATTTT,CASSSGLAGTTDTQYF
TRBJ2-3,TRBD2,.,13,TRBV7-8,TGTGCCAGCAGCGGACCGCGGGGGTATACGCAGTATTTT,CASSGPRGYTQYF
TRBJ2-7,TRBD2,.,13,TRBV27,TGTGCCAGCAGTATAGCGGGAGACGGCGAGCAGTACTTC,CASSIAGDGEQYF
TRBJ1-2,.,many,13,TRBV9,TGTGCCAGCAGCGTAACAGAAAACTATGGCTACACCTTC,CASSVTENYGYTF
TRBJ2-1,TRBD2,.,16,TRBV7-3,TGTGCCAGCAGCCAAGGGCCAGCGGGGGTTGGCAATGAGCAGTTCTTC,CASSQGPAGVGNEQFF
TRBJ2-3,.,.,17,TRBV19,TGTGCCAGTAGTCTGCTCCCGGGTCCCGCCGACACAGATACGCAGTATTTT,CASSLLPGPADTDTQYF
TRBJ2-2,.,.,14,TRBV11-2,TGTGCCAGCACCATGACAGGCCTCACCGGGGAGCTGTTTTTT,CASTMTGLTGELFF
TRBJ1-2,.,.,16,TRBV3-1/TRBV3-2,TGTGCCAGCAGCCAAGATCGCGAAAGGAGACAGTATGGCTACACCTTC,CASSQDRERRQYGYTF
TRBJ2-2,TRBD1,.,15,TRBV11-2,TGTGCCAGCAGCTACGGGACAGGGGCCACCGGGGAGCTGTTTTTT,CASSYGTGATGELFF
TRBJ2-7,.,.,15,TRBV2,TGTGCCAGCAGTCTGGGTCGACTGTCCTCCTACGAGCAGTACTTC,CASSLGRLSSYEQYF
TRBJ2-2,TRBD1,medium-sized,13,TRBV3-1/TRBV3-2,TGTGCCAGCAGCCAACAGGGGGCCGGGGAGCTGTTTTTT,CASSQQGAGELFF
TRBJ2-2,.,.,18,TRBV21-1,TGTGCCAGCAGCAAATGGGGATGCAGGGACAGGGCCACCGGGGAGCTGTTTTTT,CASSKWGCRDRATGELFF
TRBJ2-1,.,.,11,TRBV2,TGTGCCAGCAGTGCCTTTGGCGAGCAGTTCTTC,CASSAFGEQFF
TRBJ1-2,.,.,14,TRBV9,TGTGCCAGCAGCGTTGATGGGGGCAGCTATGGCTACACCTTC,CASSVDGGSYGYTF
TRBJ2-1,TRBD2,.,16,TRBV6-2/TRBV6-3,TGTGCCAGCAGTTACTCGCGGGAGAGCCCACGTCTACGGCAGTTCTTC,CASSYSRESPRLRQFF
TRBJ1-4,.,few,13,TRBV29-1,TGCAGCGCCGCCAGGTCCCACGATGAAAAACTGTTTTTT,CSAARSHDEKLFF
TRBJ2-6,TRBD1,.,17,TRBV2,TGTGCCAGCAGTGACCGGTCAGGGGGTTCTGGGGCCAACGTCCTGACTTTC,CASSDRSGGSGANVLTF
TRBJ2-5,TRBD1,.,15,TRBV6-5,TGTGCCAGCAGACGCCAGGGACAGATCCAAGAGACCCAGTACTTC,CASRRQGQIQETQYF
TRBJ2-1,.,.,13,TRBV5-1,TGCGCCAGCGGCAGCGGGACACTAGGGGAGCAGTTCTTC,CASGSGTLGEQFF
TRBJ1-6,.,.,13,TRBV30,TGTGCCTGGACAGGGGAAAATAATTCACCCCTCCACTTT,CAWTGENNSPLHF
TRBJ1-1,.,many,15,TRBV27,TGTGCCAGCAGTTTATCAGGGGGAAGGAACACTGAAGCTTTCTTT,CASSLSGGRNTEAFF
TRBJ2-7,TRBD2,.,15,TRBV4-1,TGCGCCAGCAGCCAAGCTAGCGGAAGCTCCTACGAGCAGTACTTC,CASSQASGSSYEQYF
TRBJ2-2,.,.,15,TRBV7-9,TGTGCCAGCAGCTCGGATACAGGGAACACCGGGGAGCTGTTTTTT,CASSSDTGNTGELFF
TRBJ1-5,.,.,14,TRBV2,TGTGCCAGCAGTGAACAGGGAAGCAATCAGCCCCAGCATTTT,CASSEQGSNQPQHF
TRBJ1-1,TRBD1,.,15,TRBV19,TGTGCCAGTAGTACGCCAGCGACAGGGGTCACTGAAGCTTTCTTT,CASSTPATGVTEAFF
TRBJ2-1,.,.,15,TRBV19,TGTGCCAGTAGTATGAACAGGGTTGGTGGAGGTGAGCAGTTCTTC,CASSMNRVGGGEQFF
TRBJ2-3,TRBD2,.,15,TRBV6-2/TRBV6-3,TGTGCCAGCAGTGACGGGACTAGTAGGACAGATACGCAGTATTTT,CASSDGTSRTDTQYF
TRBJ1-1,.,.,14,TRBV14,TGTGCCAGCAGTCGTCGACAGGAAAACACTGAAGCTTTCTTT,CASSRRQENTEAFF
TRBJ1-1,.,few,12,TRBV6-5,TGTGCCAGCAGGGACACCTACACTGAAGCTTTCTTT,CASRDTYTEAFF
TRBJ1-5,TRBD1,once,14,TRBV10-3,TGTGCCATCAGTACCGGACAGGGGACTCAGCCCCAGCATTTT,CAISTGQGTQPQHF
TRBJ2-5,TRBD1,.,15,TRBV18,TGTGCCAGCTCCCCTGACTCGACAGGGCAAGAGACCCAGTACTTC,CASSPDSTGQETQYF
TRBJ2-7,.,once,12,TRBV6-1,TGTGCCAGCAGTGACAGGTTCTACGAGCAGTACTTC,CASSDRFYEQYF
TRBJ2-2,TRBD2,.,15,TRBV5-1,TGCGCCAGCAGAGGCGGCGGGAGGGACACCGGGGAGCTGTTTTTT,CASRGGGRDTGELFF
TRBJ2-4,.,.,15,TRBV6-5,TGTGCCAGCGGTTTCGCGCGAGCGGGTGGGGACATTCAGTACTTC,CASGFARAGGDIQYF
TRBJ1-1,TRBD1,.,14,TRBV24-1,TGTGCCACCAGGGACAGGGGGCACAACACTGAAGCTTTCTTT,CATRDRGHNTEAFF
TRBJ1-1,TRBD1,.,15,TRBV11-3,TGTGCCAGCAGCTTTTCAGGACAGGGCAACACTGAAGCTTTCTTT,CASSFSGQGNTEAFF
TRBJ1-1,TRBD1,.,19,TRBV10-3,TGTGCCATCAGTGACCTAACACACCGGGACAGGGATGGGTACACTGAAGCTTTCTTT,CAISDLTHRDRDGYTEAFF
TRBJ1-5,TRBD1,.,16,TRBV9,TGTGCCAGCAGCGTAGGCCCCGACAGGGGTGATCAGCCCCAGCATTTT,CASSVGPDRGDQPQHF